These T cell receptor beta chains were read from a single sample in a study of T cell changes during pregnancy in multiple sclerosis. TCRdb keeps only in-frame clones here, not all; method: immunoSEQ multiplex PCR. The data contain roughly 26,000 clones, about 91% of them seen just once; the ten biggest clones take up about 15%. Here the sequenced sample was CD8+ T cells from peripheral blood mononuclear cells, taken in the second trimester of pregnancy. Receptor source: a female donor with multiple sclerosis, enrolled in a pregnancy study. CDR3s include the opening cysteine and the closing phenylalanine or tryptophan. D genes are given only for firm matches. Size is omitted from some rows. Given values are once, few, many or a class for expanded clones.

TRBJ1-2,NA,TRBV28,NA,CASSPGHPNYGYTF,TGTGCCAGCAGTCCAGGGCACCCTAACTATGGCTACACCTTC
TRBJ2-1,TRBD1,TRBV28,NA,CASSPGDRPPSYNEQFF,TGTGCCAGCAGTCCCGGGGACAGGCCTCCTTCCTACAATGAGCAGTTCTTC
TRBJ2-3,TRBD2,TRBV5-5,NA,CASSLYGGATDTQYF,TGTGCCAGCAGCTTGTACGGGGGGGCCACAGATACGCAGTATTTT
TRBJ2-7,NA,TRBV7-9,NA,CASSLAGEAFGYEQYF,TGTGCCAGCAGCTTAGCCGGGGAGGCCTTTGGTTACGAGCAGTACTTC
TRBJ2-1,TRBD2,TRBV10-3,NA,CAISEPPGGTSGSGGSYNEQFF,TGTGCCATCAGTGAGCCACCCGGTGGGACTAGCGGGAGCGGCGGCTCCTACAATGAGCAGTTCTTC
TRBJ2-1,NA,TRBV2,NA,CASSKPGQGFF,TGTGCCAGCAGTAAACCGGGCCAGGGGTTCTTC
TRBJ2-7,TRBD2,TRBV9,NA,CASSLSGTSHEQYF,TGTGCCAGCAGCCTCTCCGGGACTAGCCACGAGCAGTACTTC
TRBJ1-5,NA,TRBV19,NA,CATHEGRDSNQPQHF,TGTGCCACCCACGAGGGGCGGGATAGCAATCAGCCCCAGCATTTT
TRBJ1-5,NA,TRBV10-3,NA,CAISESWWGYRWNQPQHF,TGTGCCATCAGTGAGTCGTGGTGGGGCTACAGGTGGAATCAGCCCCAGCATTTT
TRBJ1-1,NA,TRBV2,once,CASILGSGVEAFF,NA
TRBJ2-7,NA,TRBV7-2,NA,CASSRIDITSYEQYF,TGTGCCAGCAGTCGCATCGACATCACCTCCTACGAGCAGTACTTC
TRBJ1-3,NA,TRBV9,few,CASSSGSGNTIYF,TGTGCCAGCAGCAGCGGCTCTGGAAACACCATATATTTT